This TCR beta chain is drawn from a study of blood T cell repertoires in COVID-19. Authors' data handling: Amplification of reference gene primers provided the estimated nucleated cell counts. The table came from immunoSEQ multiplex PCR; TCRdb's copy has only in-frame clones and leaves some out. The DNA was the basis for D and trimming; V, J and clone size are from that table. The sample lists approximately 170,000 clones; 65% to 85% were seen once. This clone was observed a few times. Trimming at V came to 7 bases and at J to 6 bases, leaving 10 bases not matched to a gene. This CDR3 is 15 amino acids long. From germline, CDR1 is LNHDA and CDR2 SQIVND (reference sequence).

What was sequenced was peripheral blood. The gene calls are TRBV19 and TRBJ2-2; 8 bases fit TRBD2. This clonotype was obtained from a human donor with acute or convalescent COVID-19. The donor label of this sample is uncertain. The CDR3 coding sequence is TGTGCCAGTATGGATGGAGCGGGGGATGCCGGGGAGCTGTTTTTT. This sequence encodes CASMDGAGDAGELFF.